Presented here are 26 T cell receptor beta chains from one specimen sequenced in a study of T-cell reconstitution after alpha-beta-depleted transplantation in children. Unique molecular identifiers were incorporated when the TCRbeta library was constructed. MiXCR, applied by TCRdb to the PCR reads, yields one record per CDR3 protein. The table records over 550,000 distinct CDR3 sequences, 10% to 13% of them present only once. Sample: PBMCs from the stem cell graft donor, taken from the stem cell graft. Every receptor here comes from a human donor who donated a stem cell graft to a child with acute myeloid leukemia.

This clonotype was seen a handful of times. This chain uses TRBV3-1 with TRBJ2-7; D gene uncertain. V lost 1 base, J lost 3 bases, and 7 bases lay in between. This CDR3 is 13 amino acids long. Germline assignment: CDR1 LGHDT and CDR2 YNNKEL (reference sequence). Here the CDR3 reads CASSQAGGYEQYF. The CDR3 region has the DNA TGTGCCAGCAGCCAAGCGGGCGGCTACGAGCAGTACTTC.

This clonotype has a count of ten or more. V usage is TRBV7-2 and J usage is TRBJ2-7; 10 bases align to TRBD1. This CDR3 has 15 residues. V lost 3 bases, J lost 2 bases, and 4 bases stayed unmatched. Per the germline V gene, CDR1 is SGHTA and CDR2 is FQGNSA. In DNA, the CDR3 is TGTGCCAGCAGCTTGGGACAGGGGACGACCTACGAGCAGTACTTC. Translated: CASSLGQGTTYEQYF.

The J gene is TRBJ2-2, the V gene TRBV7-2, with a weak D call TRBD1 (6 bases). This CDR3 is 15 amino acids long. CDR1 SGHTA and CDR2 FQGNSA come from the germline V gene. Trimming stripped 6 bases from V and 1 base from J, with 12 bases between. In nucleotides, the CDR3 is TGTGCCAGCAGAAGGGGGATAGTGAACACCGGGGAGCTGTTTTTT. This translates into CASRRGIVNTGELFF.

This clonotype has a count of ten or more. The rearrangement joins TRBV9 to TRBJ2-1, with 14 bases matching TRBD2. The length of the CDR3 is 18 residues. Germline CDR1 reads SGDLS; CDR2 reads YYNGEE. Trimming removed 0 bases from V and 5 bases from J; junction bases left unmatched: 7. The CDR3 DNA follows: TGTGCCAGCAGCGTAGAGTACCGACTAGCGGGAGGGAACAATGAGCAGTTCTTC. It yields the protein CASSVEYRLAGGNNEQFF.

This clonotype was detected many times. V usage is TRBV6-5 and J usage is TRBJ2-6, with D perhaps TRBD2 (6 bases). This CDR3 spans 15 amino acids. Trimming pared 4 bases from V and 4 bases from J, leaving 11 bases between. Germline V lookup: CDR1 MNHEY, CDR2 SVGAGI. The CDR3 DNA follows: TGTGCCAGCAGTTCGCCGGCGGGAGGGGCCAACGTCCTGACTTTC. This translates into CASSSPAGGANVLTF.

This clonotype was recorded a few times. This chain uses TRBV10-3 with TRBJ2-1; D is perhaps TRBD2 (5 bases). V lost 7 bases and J lost 5, with 9 bases in between. The CDR3 contains 12 residues. The V gene's germline CDR1 is ENHRY and CDR2 SYGVKD. CDR3 nucleotides: TGTGCCATCAATGGACTCGACAATGAGCAGTTCTTC. It encodes CAINGLDNEQFF.

This sequence joins TRBV5-1 and TRBJ2-5; 14 bases agree with TRBD2. This CDR3 is 16 amino acids long. V dropped 5 bases and J dropped 5; count of bases not matched to a gene: 8. CDR1 is SGHRS, CDR2 YFSETQ, per germline. The chain's CDR3 is CASRKGLAGVGETQYF. The CDR3 DNA reads TGCGCCAGCAGAAAGGGACTAGCGGGAGTCGGGGAGACCCAGTACTTC.

There are many counts of this clonotype. The chain recombines TRBV6-2 or TRBV6-3 with TRBJ2-1; no reliable D call. V was cut by 1 base and J by 2 bases, with 6 bases left in between. CDR1 is MNHEY, CDR2 SVGEGT, per germline. The CDR3 extends over 14 amino acids. The CDR3: CASSYWPTYNEQFF. DNA for the CDR3: TGTGCCAGCAGTTACTGGCCGACCTACAATGAGCAGTTCTTC.

The CDR3 DNA follows: TGTGCCAGCAGTTTAATTGGCGGGGTTGGTTCACCCCTCCACTTT. It codes for CASSLIGGVGSPLHF. The chain recombines TRBV12-3 or TRBV12-4 with TRBJ1-6; D ambiguous. Trimming cost V 2 bases and J 9 bases, with 14 bases left between them. The CDR3 covers 15 residues.

This clonotype was observed a few times. V and J are TRBV7-3 and TRBJ2-1, with D unclear. The V gene lost 1 base and the J gene lost 8 bases, with 9 bases spanning the gap. The CDR3 is 13 amino acids. Germline V gene lookup returns CDR1 SGHTA and CDR2 FQGTGA. The CDR3 region has the DNA TGTGCCAGCAGCTTAAGGTCCGCCGATGAGCAGTTCTTC. Its translation: CASSLRSADEQFF.

A few counts support this clonotype. The chain links TRBV15 to TRBJ2-1; perhaps D is TRBD1 or TRBD2 (5 bases each). V was pared by 4 bases and J by 4 bases, with 17 bases between. This CDR3 is built from 16 residues. Per germline, CDR1 LNHNV and CDR2 YYDKDF (reference sequence). The CDR3, as DNA: TGTGCCACCAGCAAGGGGATCGGGATATCTTACAATGAGCAGTTCTTC. Its translation: CATSKGIGISYNEQFF.

This clonotype was seen more than once but under ten times. The CDR3 spells CASSFTESNSPLHF. CDR3 DNA: TGTGCCAGCAGTTTTACAGAGAGTAATTCACCCCTCCACTTT. The chain links TRBV2 to TRBJ1-6; D gene uncertain. The CDR3 extends over 14 amino acids. CDR1 SNHLY and CDR2 FYNNEI come from the germline V gene. V was shortened by 5 bases and J by 6 bases, with 11 bases between the two germline ends.

This chain links TRBV6-2 or TRBV6-3 with TRBJ2-7; D is uncertain. Germline CDR1 MNHEY, CDR2 SVGEGT. The CDR3 is made up of 11 amino acids. V was trimmed by 8 bases and J by 12 bases, leaving 17 bases between them. The CDR3: CASGNNRKGYF. In DNA, the CDR3 is TGTGCCAGCGGTAACAACCGGAAAGGGTACTTC.

This clonotype came up a few times. The chain uses TRBV6-5 and TRBJ1-2, with D unresolved. CDR3 length: 17 amino acids. The germline gives CDR1 MNHEY, CDR2 SVGAGI. The V gene lost 0 bases and the J gene lost 2 bases, with 16 bases spanning the gap. CDR3 DNA sequence: TGTGCCAGCAGTTACTCGGGGAAGGGCCAGGAGAACTATGGCTACACCTTC. Translation: CASSYSGKGQENYGYTF.

The table lists this clonotype with a few counts. The chain joins TRBV9 to TRBJ1-1; 7 bases are a match to TRBD1. Germline V gene data show CDR1 as SGDLS and CDR2 as YYNGEE. This CDR3 contains 16 residues. The V and J ends lost 1 base and 12 bases, in that order; junction bases with no gene match: 18. CDR3 sequence reads: CASSVSITGQVGHPFF. The CDR3 DNA sequence: TGTGCCAGCAGCGTATCTATAACTGGACAGGTCGGACACCCTTTCTTT.

The chain carries TRBV12-3 or TRBV12-4 and TRBJ2-7; D not resolved. This CDR3 has 15 residues. V was pared by 1 base and J by 0 bases, with 10 bases between. The CDR3 DNA sequence: TGTGCCAGCAGTTTAGGGGTAGCTGGCTCCTACGAGCAGTACTTC. Translation: CASSLGVAGSYEQYF.

The table lists this clonotype with a few counts. V is TRBV6-5 and J is TRBJ2-7; TRBD1 matches 7 bases. V gave up 2 bases and J gave up 1 base; unmatched junction bases: 2. This CDR3 has 14 residues. From germline, CDR1 is MNHEY and CDR2 SVGAGI. The CDR3 bases are TGTGCCAGCAGTTACGGGACAGATTCCTACGAGCAGTACTTC. It specifies CASSYGTDSYEQYF.

J is TRBJ1-5 and V is TRBV29-1, with 10 bases identical to TRBD1. V lost 6 bases and J lost 9; bases outside the gene matches: 8. The CDR3 runs to 13 residues. Per germline, CDR1 SQVTM and CDR2 ANQGSEA. DNA for the CDR3: TGCAGCGTCCAGACAGGGGGCGAAGGGCCCCAGCATTTT. Its translation: CSVQTGGEGPQHF.

The V and J genes are TRBV7-8 and TRBJ2-2; D is possibly TRBD2 (5 bases). The germline gives CDR1 SGHVS, CDR2 FQNEAQ. V was trimmed by 10 bases and J by 5 bases, leaving 8 bases between them. This CDR3 contains 11 residues. This CDR3 is CATTGTGELFF. The CDR3 coding sequence is TGTGCCACTACGGGGACCGGGGAGCTGTTTTTT.

This sequence joins TRBV24-1 and TRBJ2-1; 12 bases align to TRBD2. The CDR3 sequence is 16 residues long. Germline V gene data show CDR1 as KGHDR and CDR2 as SFDVKD. In DNA form, the CDR3 reads TGTGGGACCAGTGATCCCACTAGCGGGAGGAGCAATGAGCAGTTCTTC. It encodes CGTSDPTSGRSNEQFF.

This clonotype was counted a few times. This chain's CDR3 is CSVQVGVLLHF. CDR3 bases: TGCAGCGTACAAGTGGGGGTACTCCTCCACTTT. J is TRBJ1-6 and V is TRBV29-1; D possibly corresponds to TRBD1 (5 bases). Germline CDR1 is SQVTM and CDR2 is ANQGSEA. The CDR3 is 11 residues long. Trimming shortened V by 6 bases and J by 15 bases, and 15 bases separated the two germline ends.

The chain recombines TRBV7-2 with TRBJ2-3; 7 bases align to TRBD2. Germline V gene sequence: CDR1 SGHTA, CDR2 FQGNSA. With V trimmed by 5 bases and J by 5 bases, 7 bases remained unmatched. CDR3 length: 14 amino acids. The CDR3 DNA reads TGTGCCAGCAGCCCGGGGCGGGAGCTAGATACGCAGTATTTT. Protein: CASSPGRELDTQYF.

The chain recombines TRBV11-2 with TRBJ1-1; D might be TRBD1 (5 bases). The V end was cut by 5 bases, the J end by 4 bases, with 20 bases between. Germline CDR1 reads SGHAT; CDR2 reads FQNNGV. The CDR3 consists of 16 residues. CDR3 sequence: CASSIYLRGRSTEAFF. The CDR3 bases are TGTGCCAGCAGCATTTATCTTAGGGGAAGGAGCACTGAAGCTTTCTTT.

V is TRBV20-1 and J is TRBJ2-7, with 11 bases aligning to TRBD1. Per the germline V gene, CDR1 is DFQATT and CDR2 is SNEGSKA (reference sequence). The V and J ends lost 6 bases and 5 bases, in that order; junction bases with no gene match: 9. This CDR3 is 14 amino acids long. CDR3 loop: CSADAGTGGDEQYF. The DNA of the CDR3 is TGCAGTGCAGATGCCGGGACAGGGGGGGACGAGCAGTACTTC.

At least ten counts were recorded for this clonotype. The gene calls are TRBV29-1 and TRBJ1-1; the match to TRBD1 covers 9 bases. The V segment lost 3 bases and the J segment 6 bases; nucleotides outside the gene matches: 11. This CDR3 region has 15 residues. Germline CDR1 reads SQVTM; CDR2 reads ANQGSEA. CDR3 loop: CSVEGQGPRPPEAFF. The CDR3, as DNA: TGCAGCGTTGAGGGACAGGGTCCCAGGCCCCCTGAAGCTTTCTTT. The full variable domain, its missing parts supplied by reference TRBV29-1 and TRBJ1-1, is SAVISQKPSRDICQRGTSLTIQCQVDSQVTMMFWYRQQPGQSLTLIATANQGSEATYESGFVIDKFPISRPNLTFSTLTVSNMSPEDSSIYLCSVEGQGPRPPEAFFGQGTRLTVV.

V is TRBV7-3 and J is TRBJ2-3; 7 positions match TRBD2. CDR1 and CDR2 from the germline V gene are SGHTA and FQGTGA. The CDR3 runs 16 residues. Germline trimming cut 0 bases from V and 0 bases from J; bases unmatched to any gene: 3. The CDR3 spells CASSLTARESTDTQYF. The CDR3 coding sequence is TGTGCCAGCAGCTTAACGGCGCGGGAGAGCACAGATACGCAGTATTTT.